This T cell receptor (beta chain) was identified during a study of identical twins (dated by TCRdb to 2016 to 2018). About the investigation overall: To test whether fetal clonotypes persist, the study used deep sequencing on TCR alpha and beta repertoires from monozygotic twins, unrelated adults of various ages, and cord blood. To rule out contamination, the twin experiments were replicated at different times with different library preparation protocols. Here is what the overall study found, with its caveats: Because the same donors could not be followed over many years, the conclusions depended on cross-sectional statistical analysis. Out-of-frame TCR alpha sequences shared between twins showed an excess of low generation-probability sequences compared with coincidental sharing between unrelated individuals. In beta out-of-frame sequences, excess twin sharing was weaker, because having fewer shared sequences lowered the signal-to-noise ratio. Fewer insertions were carried by abundant cord blood beta clonotypes, a similar but weaker trend appeared in young adult naive repertoires, and no such trend appeared in memory repertoires. In monozygotic twins, out-of-frame TCR alpha sharing was systematically underestimated by recombination models, although the models agreed with sharing between unrelated individuals. Zero-insertion analyses could be partly confounded by invariant T cells such as MAIT and iNKT, though diverse VJ usage argued against such confounding for most clonotypes.

Only healthy Caucasian donors were included. The twin cohort comprised three pairs of female monozygotic twins, all aged roughly 18 to 29 years. The RNA used for TCR libraries was isolated from peripheral blood mononuclear cells. This clonotype came up a few times. What this receptor recognizes is not known. Qualities for individual bases were not recorded, and no much larger clone is one base off. Libraries were constructed by 5' RACE. The sample was run on an Illumina HiSeq 2000. Template switching introduced a universal primer binding site; the final cDNA contained a unique molecular identifier, enabling accurate counting of TCR cDNA molecules. Specific primers in the conserved constant-segment region were used to synthesize first-strand cDNA for the TCR alpha and beta chains. To control for contamination, every cDNA library was double barcoded, receiving both a SMART-Mk sample barcode and Illumina barcodes. TruSeq adapter sequences along with Illumina sample barcodes were introduced in two successive PCR steps. The TCR alpha and beta cDNA libraries were sequenced on the Illumina HiSeq platform using custom primers. On the authors' methods: MiGEC was used to process raw reads and extract unique molecular identifiers, and MiXCR was used to find CDR3 positions. For each individual, recombination models were inferred using an EM algorithm with the repgenHMM and IGoR tools. The tcR package in R was used for shared clonotype analysis, with sharing normalized by the product of cloneset sizes. Out-of-frame nonproductive sequences were analyzed to study raw recombination free of thymic and clonal selection effects. TCRdb applied fastp at Q25 and MiXCR to the public reads, then kept only in-frame beta chains. Rows are combined by CDR3 protein, so each entry shows the most common genes and DNA. The V and J calls were not made by the authors but by TCRdb's processing. This sample is represented by some 690,000 distinct CDR3 sequences; about 20% of them were singletons. Over 4% of the sample goes to the ten largest clones.

The CDR3 holds 12 amino acids from the cysteine to the phenylalanine. The DNA shown is the 36-base CDR3, in frame from base 1. The V and J ends are trimmed by 0 bases and 9 bases, leaving 9 bases between them. CDR1 and CDR2 (SQVTM, ANQGSEA) derive from the germline V gene. This same sample was also part of a study on T cells expressing NK-cell markers. The second paper further reports: TCR beta-chain repertoires were profiled in sorted CD3+CD56+NKG2C+, CD3+CD56+NKG2C- and CD3+CD56-NKG2C+ T-cell subsets from roughly eight donors. Among the eight sequenced donors, only one was HCMV-seronegative, while the other seven were HCMV-seropositive. In several experiments an anti-gammadeltaTCR antibody was added to restrict sorting to alphabetaTCR-expressing T cells. For several donors, the dominant CD3+CD56+NKG2C+ clonotypes were among the top 10 CD8+ clonotypes and accounted for about 1.0-7.0% of CD8+ T cells. Those dominant clonotypes were again the most abundant among CD3+CD56-NKG2C+ cells in a few donors, at about 25-65%. Whether the expanded NKG2C-expressing T cell clones were specific for HCMV antigens remained unclear. The eight sequenced donors were randomly selected healthy volunteers, three men and five women. HCMV serostatus was determined by detecting HCMV-specific IgG in serum with a commercial ELISA kit. For six donors, bulk peripheral blood T-cell repertoires were additionally sequenced from unsorted PBMC. MIGEC was used to demultiplex reads and group reads by UMI, and MiTCR was used to assemble and quantify clonotypes. To exclude erroneous sequences, any TCR cDNA sequence not supported by at least two reads was discarded. Downstream repertoire analysis used the tcR package, and clonotypes were matched across fractions by CDR3 nucleotide sequence plus V segment. VDJmatch was used to annotate antigen specificity against VDJdb, with one amino acid substitution in CDR3 permitted.

The sample taken for sequencing was PBMCs. This chain is built from TRBV29-1 and TRBJ2-1; no D segment can be confidently identified. The source of this sequence is a woman between 18 and 29 years old in good health. The DNA sequence reads TGCAGCGTTGAAGAAGTTTTCGGTGAGCAGTTCTTC. This yields the protein CSVEEVFGEQFF.